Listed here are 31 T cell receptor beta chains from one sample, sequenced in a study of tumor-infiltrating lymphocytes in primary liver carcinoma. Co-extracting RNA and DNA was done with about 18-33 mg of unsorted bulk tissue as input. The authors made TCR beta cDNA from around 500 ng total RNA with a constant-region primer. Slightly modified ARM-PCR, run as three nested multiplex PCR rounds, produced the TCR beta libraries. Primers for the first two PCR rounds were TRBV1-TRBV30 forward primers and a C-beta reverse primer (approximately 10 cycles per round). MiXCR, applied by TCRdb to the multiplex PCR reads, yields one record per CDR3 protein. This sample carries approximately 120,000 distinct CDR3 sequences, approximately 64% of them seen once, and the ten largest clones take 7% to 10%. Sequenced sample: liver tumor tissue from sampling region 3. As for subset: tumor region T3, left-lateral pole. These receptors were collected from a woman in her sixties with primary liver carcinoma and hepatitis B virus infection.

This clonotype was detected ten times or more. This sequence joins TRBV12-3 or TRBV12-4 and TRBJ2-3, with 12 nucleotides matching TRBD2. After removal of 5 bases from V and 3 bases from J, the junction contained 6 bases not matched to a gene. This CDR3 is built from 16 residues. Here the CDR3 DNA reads TGTGCCAGCAGTCTCCGGACTAGCGGGACGACAGATACGCAGTATTTT. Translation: CASSLRTSGTTDTQYF.

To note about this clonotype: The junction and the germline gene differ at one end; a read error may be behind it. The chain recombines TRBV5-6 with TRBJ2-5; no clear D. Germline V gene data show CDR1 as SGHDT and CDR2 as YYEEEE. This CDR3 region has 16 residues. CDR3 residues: CTSSDLVGTDQETRYF. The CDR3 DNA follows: TGTACCAGCAGCGATTTAGTGGGAACGGATCAAGAGACCCGGTACTTC.

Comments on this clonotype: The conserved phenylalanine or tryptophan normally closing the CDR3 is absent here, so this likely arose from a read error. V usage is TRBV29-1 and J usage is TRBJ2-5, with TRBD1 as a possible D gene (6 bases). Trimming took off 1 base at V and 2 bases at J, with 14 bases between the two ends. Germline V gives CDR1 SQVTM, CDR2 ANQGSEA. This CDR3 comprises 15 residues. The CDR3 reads CSVEGGTWGQETQYL. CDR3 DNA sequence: TGCAGCGTTGAAGGGGGGACATGGGGACAAGAGACCCAGTACTTA.

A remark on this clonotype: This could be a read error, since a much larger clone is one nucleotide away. The CDR3 bases are TGTGCCAGCAGCTGGGTCGGCGTGACAGATACGCAGTATTTT. Protein product: CASSWVGVTDTQYF. The chain carries TRBV5-4 and TRBJ2-3; D call uncertain. The germline gives CDR1 SGHNT, CDR2 YYREEE (reference sequence). Trimming stripped 3 bases from V and 3 bases from J, with 11 bases between. This CDR3 region has 14 residues. Together with reference TRBV5-4 and TRBJ2-3, the CDR3 gives the full variable domain: ETGVTQSPTHLIKTRGQQVTLRCSSQSGHNTVSWYQQALGQGPQFIFQYYREEENGRGNFPPRFSGLQFPNYSSELNVNALELDDSALYLCASSWVGVTDTQYFGPGTRLTVL.

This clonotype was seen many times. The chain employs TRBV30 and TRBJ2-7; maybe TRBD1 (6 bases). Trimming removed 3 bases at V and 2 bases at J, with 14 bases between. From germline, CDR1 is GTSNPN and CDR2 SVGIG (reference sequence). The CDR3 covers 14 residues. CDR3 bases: TGTGCCTGGAGACCGTACAGGGCACCCTACGAGCAGTACTTC. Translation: CAWRPYRAPYEQYF.

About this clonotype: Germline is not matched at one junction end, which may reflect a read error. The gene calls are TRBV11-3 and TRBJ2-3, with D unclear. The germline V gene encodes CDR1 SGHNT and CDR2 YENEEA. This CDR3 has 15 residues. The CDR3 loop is CASSSDRHTTDTQYF. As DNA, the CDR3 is TGTGCAAGCAGTTCAGATCGACATACTACAGATACGCAGTATTTT. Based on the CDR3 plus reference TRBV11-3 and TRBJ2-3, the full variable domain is EAGVVQSPRYKIIEKKQPVAFWCNPISGHNTLYWYLQNLGQGPELLIRYENEEAVDDSQLPKDRFSAERLKGVDSTLKIQPAELGDSAVYLCASSSDRHTTDTQYFGPGTRLTVL.

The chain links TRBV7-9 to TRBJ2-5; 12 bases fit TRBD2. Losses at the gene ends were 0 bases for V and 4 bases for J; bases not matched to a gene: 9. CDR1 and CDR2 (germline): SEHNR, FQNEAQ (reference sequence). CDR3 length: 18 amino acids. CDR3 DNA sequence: TGTGCCAGCAGCTTAGCGCAAGGGACTAGCGGGTTAAGAGAGACCCAGTACTTC. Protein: CASSLAQGTSGLRETQYF.

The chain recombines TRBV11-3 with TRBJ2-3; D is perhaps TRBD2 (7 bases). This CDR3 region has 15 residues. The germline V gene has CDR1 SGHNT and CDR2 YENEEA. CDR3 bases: TGTTTCAGCAGCCGAACCAGCGGGACAACTGACGCGCAGTATTTT. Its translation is CFSSRTSGTTDAQYF.

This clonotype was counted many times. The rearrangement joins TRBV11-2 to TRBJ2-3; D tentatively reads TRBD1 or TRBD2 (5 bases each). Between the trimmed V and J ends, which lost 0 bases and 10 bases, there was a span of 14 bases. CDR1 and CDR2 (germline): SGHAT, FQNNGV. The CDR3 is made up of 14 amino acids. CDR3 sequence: CASSLDPGTAPQYF. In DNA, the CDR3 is TGTGCCAGCAGCTTAGATCCAGGGACGGCTCCGCAGTATTTT.

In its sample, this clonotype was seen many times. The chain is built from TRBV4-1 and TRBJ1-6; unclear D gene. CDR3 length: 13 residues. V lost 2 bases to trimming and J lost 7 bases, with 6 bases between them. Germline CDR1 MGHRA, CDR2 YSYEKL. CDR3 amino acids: CASSQSTNSPLHF. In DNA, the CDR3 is TGCGCCAGCAGCCAATCAACGAATTCACCCCTCCACTTT.

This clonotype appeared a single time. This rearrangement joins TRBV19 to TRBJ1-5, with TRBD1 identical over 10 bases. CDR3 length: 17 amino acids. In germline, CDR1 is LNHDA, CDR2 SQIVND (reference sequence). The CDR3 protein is CASLPGQGLYSNQPQHF. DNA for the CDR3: TGTGCTAGTCTCCCGGGACAGGGGCTCTATAGCAATCAGCCCCAGCATTTT.

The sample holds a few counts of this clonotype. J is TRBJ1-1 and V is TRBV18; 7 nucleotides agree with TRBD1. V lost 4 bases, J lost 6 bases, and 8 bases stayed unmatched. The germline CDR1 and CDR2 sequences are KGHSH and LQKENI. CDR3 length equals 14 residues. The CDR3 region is CASSLRTGQAEAFF. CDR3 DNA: TGTGCCAGCTCACTTCGGACAGGCCAGGCTGAAGCTTTCTTT.

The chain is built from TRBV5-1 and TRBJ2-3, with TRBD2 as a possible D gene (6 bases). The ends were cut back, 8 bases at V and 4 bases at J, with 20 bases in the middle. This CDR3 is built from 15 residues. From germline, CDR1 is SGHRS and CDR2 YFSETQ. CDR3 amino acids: CASATSRSPSDTQYF. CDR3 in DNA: TGCGCCAGTGCTACTAGCAGGAGTCCCTCAGATACGCAGTATTTT.

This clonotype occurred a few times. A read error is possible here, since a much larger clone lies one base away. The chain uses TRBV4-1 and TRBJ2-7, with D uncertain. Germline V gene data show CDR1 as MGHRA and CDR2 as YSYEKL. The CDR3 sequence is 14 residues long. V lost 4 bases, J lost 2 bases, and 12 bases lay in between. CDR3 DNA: TGCGCCAGCAGCCTTAACCCGAGCCCCTACGAGCAGTACTTC. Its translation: CASSLNPSPYEQYF.

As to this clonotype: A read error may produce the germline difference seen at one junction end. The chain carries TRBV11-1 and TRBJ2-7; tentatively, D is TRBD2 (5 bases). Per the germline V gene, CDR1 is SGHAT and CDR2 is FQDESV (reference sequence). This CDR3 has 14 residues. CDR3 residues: CASSVKRATYEQYF. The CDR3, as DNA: TGTGCAAGCAGCGTGAAGAGGGCCACATACGAGCAGTACTTC.

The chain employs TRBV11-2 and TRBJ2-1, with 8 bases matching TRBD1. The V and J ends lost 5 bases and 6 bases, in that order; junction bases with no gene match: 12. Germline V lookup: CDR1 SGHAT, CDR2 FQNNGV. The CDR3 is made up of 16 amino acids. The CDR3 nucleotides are TGTGCCAGCAGCGGAGATGTCGGACAGGGCTTCAATGAGCAGTTCTTC. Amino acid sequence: CASSGDVGQGFNEQFF.

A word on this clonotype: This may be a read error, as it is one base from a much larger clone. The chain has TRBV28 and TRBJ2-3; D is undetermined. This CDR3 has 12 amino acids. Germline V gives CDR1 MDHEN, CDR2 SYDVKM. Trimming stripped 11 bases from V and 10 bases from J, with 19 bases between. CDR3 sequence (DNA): TGTGCCGGCAACGAAGTCGGAGCTTCGCAGTATTTT. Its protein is CAGNEVGASQYF.

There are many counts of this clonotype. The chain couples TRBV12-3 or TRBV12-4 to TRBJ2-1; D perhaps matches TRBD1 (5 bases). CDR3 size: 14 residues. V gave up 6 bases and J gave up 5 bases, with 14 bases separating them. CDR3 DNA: TGTGCCAGCAGCCCCAGTGCGGACAACAATGAGCAGTTCTTC. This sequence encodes CASSPSADNNEQFF.

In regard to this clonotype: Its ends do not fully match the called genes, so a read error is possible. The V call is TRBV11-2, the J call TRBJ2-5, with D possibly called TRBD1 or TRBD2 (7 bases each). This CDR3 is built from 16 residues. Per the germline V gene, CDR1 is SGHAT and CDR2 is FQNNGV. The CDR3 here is CASNLGVQGRGETQYF. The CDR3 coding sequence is TGTGCTAGCAACTTAGGCGTACAGGGGAGGGGAGAGACCCAGTACTTC.

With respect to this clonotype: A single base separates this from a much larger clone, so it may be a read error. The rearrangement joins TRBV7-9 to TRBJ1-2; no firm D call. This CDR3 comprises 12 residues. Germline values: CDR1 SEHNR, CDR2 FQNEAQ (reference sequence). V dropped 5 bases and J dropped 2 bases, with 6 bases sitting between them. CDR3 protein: CASSIENYGYTF. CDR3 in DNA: TGTGCCAGCAGCATAGAGAACTATGGCTACACCTTC.

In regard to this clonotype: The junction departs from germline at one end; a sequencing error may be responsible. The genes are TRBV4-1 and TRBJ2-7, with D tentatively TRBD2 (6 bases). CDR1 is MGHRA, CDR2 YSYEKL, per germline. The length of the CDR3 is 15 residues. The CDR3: CVSSQISGRHYEQYF. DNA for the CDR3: TGCGTCAGCAGCCAAATTAGTGGGAGGCACTACGAGCAGTACTTC.

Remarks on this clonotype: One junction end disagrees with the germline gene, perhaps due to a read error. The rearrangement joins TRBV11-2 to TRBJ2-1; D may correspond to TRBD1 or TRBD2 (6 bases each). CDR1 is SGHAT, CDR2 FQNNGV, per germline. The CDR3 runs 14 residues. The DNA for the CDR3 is TGTGTCAGCAGACGAGGGGGGAATTTGCGTGAACAGTTCTTC. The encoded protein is CVSRRGGNLREQFF. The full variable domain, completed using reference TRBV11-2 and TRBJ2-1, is EAGVAQSPRYKIIEKRQSVAFWCNPISGHATLYWYQQILGQGPKLLIQFQNNGVVDDSQLPKDRFSAERLKGVDSTLKIQPAKLEDSAVYLCVSRRGGNLREQFFGPGTRLTVL.

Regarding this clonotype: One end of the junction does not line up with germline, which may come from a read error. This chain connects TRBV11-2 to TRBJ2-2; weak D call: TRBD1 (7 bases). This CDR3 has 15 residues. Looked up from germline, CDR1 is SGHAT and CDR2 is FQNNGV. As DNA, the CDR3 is TGTACCAGCAGTCGCGGGACAGCCAACACAGGGGAGCTGTTTTTT. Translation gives CTSSRGTANTGELFF. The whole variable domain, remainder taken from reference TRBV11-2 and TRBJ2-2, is EAGVAQSPRYKIIEKRQSVAFWCNPISGHATLYWYQQILGQGPKLLIQFQNNGVVDDSQLPKDRFSAERLKGVDSTLKIQPAKLEDSAVYLCTSSRGTANTGELFFGEGSRLTVL.

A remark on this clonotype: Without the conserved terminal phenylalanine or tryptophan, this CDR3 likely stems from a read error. This CDR3 reads CASSQSVSPYEQYY. The CDR3, as DNA: TGTGCCAGCAGCCAAAGCGTGAGTCCCTACGAGCAGTACTAC. The genes are TRBV28 and TRBJ2-7; D uncertain. The CDR3 sequence is 14 residues long. Deletions cut 6 bases from V and 2 bases from J, with 14 bases between. Per the germline V gene, CDR1 is MDHEN and CDR2 is SYDVKM.

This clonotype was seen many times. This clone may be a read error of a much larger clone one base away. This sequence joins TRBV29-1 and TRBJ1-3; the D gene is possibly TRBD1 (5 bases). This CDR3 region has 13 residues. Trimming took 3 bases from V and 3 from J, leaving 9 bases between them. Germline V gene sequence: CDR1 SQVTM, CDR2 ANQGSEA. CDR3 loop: CSVDAGGGNTIYF. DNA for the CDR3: TGCAGCGTTGATGCCGGGGGTGGAAACACCATATATTTT.

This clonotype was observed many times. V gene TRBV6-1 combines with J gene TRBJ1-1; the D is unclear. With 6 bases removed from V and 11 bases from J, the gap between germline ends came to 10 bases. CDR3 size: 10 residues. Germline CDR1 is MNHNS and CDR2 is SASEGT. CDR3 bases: TGTGCCAGCAGGCAAGAGAATGCTTTCTTT. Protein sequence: CASRQENAFF.

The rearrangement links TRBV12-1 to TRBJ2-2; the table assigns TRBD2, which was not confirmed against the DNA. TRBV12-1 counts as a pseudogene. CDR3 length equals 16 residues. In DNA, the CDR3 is TGTGCCAGCATCGCGGGGGGGCACATGAATACCGGGGAGCTGTTTTTT. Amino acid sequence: CASIAGGHMNTGELFF.

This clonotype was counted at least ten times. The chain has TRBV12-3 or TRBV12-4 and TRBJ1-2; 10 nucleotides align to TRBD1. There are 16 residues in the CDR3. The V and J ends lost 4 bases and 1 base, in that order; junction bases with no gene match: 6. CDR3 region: CASSSGQGTGNYGYTF. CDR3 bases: TGTGCCAGCAGTTCGGGACAGGGGACGGGTAACTATGGCTACACCTTC.

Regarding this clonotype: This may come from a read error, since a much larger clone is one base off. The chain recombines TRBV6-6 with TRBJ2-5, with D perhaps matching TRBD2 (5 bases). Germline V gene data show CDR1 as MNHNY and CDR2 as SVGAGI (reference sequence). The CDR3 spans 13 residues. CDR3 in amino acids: CASSPFGEETRYF. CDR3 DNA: TGTGCCAGCAGTCCATTCGGGGAAGAGACCCGGTACTTC.

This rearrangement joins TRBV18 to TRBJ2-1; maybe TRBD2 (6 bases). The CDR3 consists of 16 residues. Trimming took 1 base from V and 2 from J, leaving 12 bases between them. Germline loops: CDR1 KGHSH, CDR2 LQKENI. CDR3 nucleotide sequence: TGTGCCAGCTCACCACTCCCAGCGGGTACCTACAATGAGCAGTTCTTC. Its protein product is CASSPLPAGTYNEQFF.

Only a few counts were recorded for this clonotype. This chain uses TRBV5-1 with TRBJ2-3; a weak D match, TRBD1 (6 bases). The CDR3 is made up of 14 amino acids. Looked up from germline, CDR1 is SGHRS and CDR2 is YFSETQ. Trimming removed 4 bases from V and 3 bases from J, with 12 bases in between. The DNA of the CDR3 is TGCGCCAGCAGCGACCCCGGACAGACAGATACGCAGTATTTT. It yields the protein CASSDPGQTDTQYF.